This TCR beta chain was profiled in a study of blood T cell repertoires in COVID-19. Study details: COVID-19 samples collected from the United States, Italy and Spain covered acute and convalescent phases. The analysed material was cDNA or gDNA that came from T cells, B-cell-depleted T cells, or PBMCs.

The assay was immunoSEQ multiplex PCR, and TCRdb's table has in-frame clones only and misses some. The sample includes a few hundred thousand clones, approximately 83% of them seen just once. There are a few counts of this clone. The CDR3 loop spans 15 amino acids. From germline, CDR1 is MNHEY and CDR2 SVGAGI. V was trimmed by 0 bases and J by 3 bases, leaving 9 bases between them. The genes are TRBV6-5 and TRBJ1-5, with D unresolved. Sequenced: peripheral blood. The sequence derives from a woman in her seventies with acute or convalescent COVID-19. DNA for the CDR3: TGTGCCAGCAGTTACTCGTTATCAGTCAATCAGCCCCAGCATTTT. This encodes CASSYSLSVNQPQHF.